Detailed here is one T cell receptor beta chain. Its antigen is still unknown. TCRbeta library preparation incorporated unique molecular identifiers. TCRdb called the PCR reads again in MiXCR, with one record for every CDR3 protein. The sample has some 450,000 distinct CDR3 sequences, roughly 43% seen once. This entry comes from a study of T-cell reconstitution after alpha-beta-depleted transplantation in children. The CDR3 length is 14 residues. Germline loops: CDR1 DFQATT, CDR2 SNEGSKA (reference sequence). With V trimmed by 6 bases and J by 3 bases, 7 bases remained unmatched. Study results and caveats: T-cell numbers and diversity one year post-transplant derived largely from freshly generated T cells.

The J gene is TRBJ2-3, the V gene TRBV20-1; 9 positions agree with TRBD1. Source: PBMCs, taken before TCRalphabeta/CD19-depleted stem cell transplant. The TCR sequence derives from a girl aged 2 to 9 with aplastic anemia, due to receive a stem cell transplant. For the CDR3, the DNA is TGCAGTGCATCGGACAGGGGAGCGACAGATACGCAGTATTTT. It encodes CSASDRGATDTQYF.